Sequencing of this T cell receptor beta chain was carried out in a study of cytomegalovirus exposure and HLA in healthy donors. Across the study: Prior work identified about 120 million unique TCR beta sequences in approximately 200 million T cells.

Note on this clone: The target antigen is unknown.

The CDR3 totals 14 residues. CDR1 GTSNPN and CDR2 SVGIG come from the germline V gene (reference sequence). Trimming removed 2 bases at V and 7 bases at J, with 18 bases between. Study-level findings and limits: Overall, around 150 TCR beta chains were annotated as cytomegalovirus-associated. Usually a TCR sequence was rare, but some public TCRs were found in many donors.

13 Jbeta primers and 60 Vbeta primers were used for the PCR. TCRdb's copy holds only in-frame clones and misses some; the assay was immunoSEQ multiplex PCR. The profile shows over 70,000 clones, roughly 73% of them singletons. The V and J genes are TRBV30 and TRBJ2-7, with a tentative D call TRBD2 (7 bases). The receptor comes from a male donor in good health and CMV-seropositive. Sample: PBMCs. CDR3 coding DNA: TGTGCCTGGAGTAGGGGGGGCCAGGGCGGTGAGCAGTACTTC. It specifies CAWSRGGQGGEQYF.